This TCR beta chain was observed in a study of cytomegalovirus exposure and HLA in healthy donors. In germline, CDR1 is SEHNR, CDR2 FQNEAQ (reference sequence). This CDR3 comprises 13 residues. The V and J ends lost 5 bases and 0 bases respectively, with 7 bases between them. The PCR ran on 60 Vbeta and 13 Jbeta primers. Produced via immunoSEQ multiplex PCR; TCRdb's table is partial and in-frame only. The sample gives over 50,000 clones, around 92% of which show up once; more than 1.3% is in the top ten. The source of this sequence is a man aged 30-40 years in good health and CMV-seropositive. This chain connects TRBV7-9 to TRBJ1-1, with D unresolved. Sequencing used PBMCs. CDR3 bases: TGTGCCAGCAGCACGGAGGTGAACACTGAAGCTTTCTTT. Encoded protein: CASSTEVNTEAFF. The whole variable domain, filled in from reference TRBV7-9 and TRBJ1-1, reads DTGVSQNPRHKITKRGQNVTFRCDPISEHNRLYWYRQTLGQGPEFLTYFQNEAQLEKSRLLSDRFSAERPKGSFSTLEIQRTEQGDSAMYLCASSTEVNTEAFFGQGTRLTVV.